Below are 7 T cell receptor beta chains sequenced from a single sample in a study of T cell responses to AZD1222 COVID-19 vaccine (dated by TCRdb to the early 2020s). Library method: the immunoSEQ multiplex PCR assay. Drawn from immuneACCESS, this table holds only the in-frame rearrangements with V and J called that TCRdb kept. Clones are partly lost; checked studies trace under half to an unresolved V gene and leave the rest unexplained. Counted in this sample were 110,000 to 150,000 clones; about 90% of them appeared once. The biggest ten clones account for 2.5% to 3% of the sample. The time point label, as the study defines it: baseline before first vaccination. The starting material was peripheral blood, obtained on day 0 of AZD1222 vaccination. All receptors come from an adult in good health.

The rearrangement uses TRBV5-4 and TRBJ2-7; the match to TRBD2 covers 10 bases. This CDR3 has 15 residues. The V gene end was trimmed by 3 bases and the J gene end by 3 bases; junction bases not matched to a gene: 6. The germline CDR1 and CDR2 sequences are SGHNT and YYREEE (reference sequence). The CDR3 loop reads CASSSGLAAHYEQYF. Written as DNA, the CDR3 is TGTGCCAGCAGCTCCGGACTAGCGGCCCACTACGAGCAGTACTTC.

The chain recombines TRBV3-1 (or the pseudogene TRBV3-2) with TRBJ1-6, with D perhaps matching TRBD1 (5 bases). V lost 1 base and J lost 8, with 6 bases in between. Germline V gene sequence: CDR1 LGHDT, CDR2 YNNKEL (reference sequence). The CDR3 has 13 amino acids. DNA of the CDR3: TGTGCCAGCAGCCAAGGGGGCTATTCACCCCTCCACTTT. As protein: CASSQGGYSPLHF.

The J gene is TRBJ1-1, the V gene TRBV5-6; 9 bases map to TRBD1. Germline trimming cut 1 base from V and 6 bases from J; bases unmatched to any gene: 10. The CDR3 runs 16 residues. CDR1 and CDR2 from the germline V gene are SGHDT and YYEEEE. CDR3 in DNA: TGTGCCAGCAGCTTGCAGGGACAGGGTCTTGTGGCTGAAGCTTTCTTT. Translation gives CASSLQGQGLVAEAFF.

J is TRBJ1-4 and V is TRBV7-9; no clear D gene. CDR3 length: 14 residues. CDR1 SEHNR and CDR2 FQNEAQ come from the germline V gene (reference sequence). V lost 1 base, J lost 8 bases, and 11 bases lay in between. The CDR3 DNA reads TGTGCCAGCAGCTTAGGCACGGGTGGGGAAAAACTGTTTTTT. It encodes CASSLGTGGEKLFF. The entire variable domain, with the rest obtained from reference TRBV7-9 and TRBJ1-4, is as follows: DTGVSQNPRHKITKRGQNVTFRCDPISEHNRLYWYRQTLGQGPEFLTYFQNEAQLEKSRLLSDRFSAERPKGSFSTLEIQRTEQGDSAMYLCASSLGTGGEKLFFGSGTQLSVL.

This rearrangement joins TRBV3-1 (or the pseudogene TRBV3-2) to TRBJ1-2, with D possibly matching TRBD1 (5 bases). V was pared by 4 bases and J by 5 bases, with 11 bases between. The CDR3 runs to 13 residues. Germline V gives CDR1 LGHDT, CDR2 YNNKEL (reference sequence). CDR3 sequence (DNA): TGTGCCAGCAGCCCACAGGTCGGGTATGGCTACACCTTC. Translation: CASSPQVGYGYTF.

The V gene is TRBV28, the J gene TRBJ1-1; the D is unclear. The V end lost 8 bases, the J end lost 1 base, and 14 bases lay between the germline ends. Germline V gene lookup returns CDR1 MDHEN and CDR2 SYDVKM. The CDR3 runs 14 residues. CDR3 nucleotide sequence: TGTGCCAGCTCCCCCACCTGGTCGAACACTGAAGCTTTCTTT. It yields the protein CASSPTWSNTEAFF.

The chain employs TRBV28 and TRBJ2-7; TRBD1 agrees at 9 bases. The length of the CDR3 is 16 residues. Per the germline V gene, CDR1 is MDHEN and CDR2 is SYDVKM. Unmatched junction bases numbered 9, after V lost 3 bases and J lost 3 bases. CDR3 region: CASSFNYRDRDYEQYF. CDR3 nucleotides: TGTGCCAGCAGTTTCAATTATCGGGACAGGGACTACGAGCAGTACTTC. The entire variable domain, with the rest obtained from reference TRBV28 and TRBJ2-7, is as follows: DVKVTQSSRYLVKRTGEKVFLECVQDMDHENMFWYRQDPGLGLRLIYFSYDVKMKEKGDIPEGYSVSREKKERFSLILESASTNQTSMYLCASSFNYRDRDYEQYFGPGTRLTVT.